These 3 T cell receptor beta chains originate from one sample sequenced in a study of control samples from healthy donors and cancer patients. Clones were sequenced by immunoSEQ multiplex PCR, and TCRdb holds only the in-frame ones, with some missing. Among about 20,000 clones listed, 88% were seen once. The specimen was PBMCs. The receptors shown here come from a woman aged 60 to 75 with head and neck cancer.

The chain joins TRBV5-5 to TRBJ2-7, with 7 bases fitting TRBD2. CDR1 and CDR2 from the germline V gene are SGHKS and YYEKEE (reference sequence). V trimming: 0 bases; J trimming: 7 bases; junction bases outside the gene matches: 7. The CDR3 spans 14 residues. DNA for the CDR3: TGTGCCAGCAGCTTGGAAATGGGAGGGCGGGAGCAGTACTTC. Its protein product is CASSLEMGGREQYF. Full variable domain (missing parts from reference TRBV5-5 and TRBJ2-7): DAGVTQSPTHLIKTRGQQVTLRCSPISGHKSVSWYQQVLGQGPQFIFQYYEKEERGRGNFPDRFSARQFPNYSSELNVNALLLGDSALYLCASSLEMGGREQYFGPGTRLTVT.

V gene TRBV5-1 combines with J gene TRBJ2-7; a possible D gene is TRBD1 (7 bases). Trimming cost V 4 bases and J 4 bases, with 15 bases left between them. CDR3 length equals 14 residues. Germline-derived CDR1 and CDR2 are SGHRS and YFSETQ. The chain's CDR3 is CASSAEGAGYEQYF. The DNA of the CDR3 is TGCGCCAGCAGCGCCGAGGGGGCGGGATACGAGCAGTACTTC.

The J gene is TRBJ2-7, the V gene TRBV6-2 or TRBV6-3, with D perhaps matching TRBD2 (6 bases). The V end was cut by 2 bases, the J end by 5 bases, with 25 bases between. Germline assignment: CDR1 MNHEY and CDR2 SVGEGT. The length of the CDR3 is 18 residues. As DNA, the CDR3 is TGTGCCAGCAGTTACCCGGGACTTACAGGAGGCGGTCATCACGAGCAGTACTTC. Encoded protein: CASSYPGLTGGGHHEQYF.